A selection of T cell receptor beta chains follows, all from one sample in a study of cytomegalovirus exposure and HLA in healthy donors. Sequenced by immunoSEQ multiplex PCR; TCRdb stores in-frame clones only, minus some. Of 95,000 to 130,000 clones in the sample, around 62% were seen once. The sequencing input was PBMCs. These receptor sequences come from a woman aged 35 to 49 in good health and CMV-seropositive. Both conserved end residues are part of each CDR3. Each record gives: D gene, clone size, V gene, J gene, CDR3 DNA, CDR3 protein. A D gene is named only where the DNA matches it firmly. Clone size, where shown, is once, few, many, or a class for clones that have expanded.

>TRBD2|NA|TRBV15|TRBJ2-3
TGTGCCACCAGCAGGGGACTAGGGGAGGTCACAGATACGCAGTATTTT
CATSRGLGEVTDTQYF
>NA|NA|TRBV11-2|TRBJ1-1
TGTGCCAGCAGCTTAGTACAGGGCTCTGAAGCTTTCTTT
CASSLVQGSEAFF
>NA|NA|TRBV25-1|TRBJ2-5
TGTGCCAGCACTCGAGGGGAGACCCAGTACTTC
CASTRGETQYF
>NA|NA|TRBV9|TRBJ2-7
TGTGCCAGCAGCGTAGATTACGGCGAGCAGTACTTC
CASSVDYGEQYF
>TRBD2|NA|TRBV5-1|TRBJ2-1
TGCGCCAGCAGCTTGGAGCGACTAGCGGGAGGGCCGGTTTCCAATGAGCAGTTCTTC
CASSLERLAGGPVSNEQFF
>NA|few|TRBV2|TRBJ1-1
TGTGCCAGCAAGGGTAGGGGTCTAACGGACCCTGAAGCTTTCTTT
CASKGRGLTDPEAFF
>TRBD2|NA|TRBV19|TRBJ2-2
TGTGCCACCAGGTCTAGCGGGTACACCGGGGAGCTGTTTTTT
CATRSSGYTGELFF
>NA|NA|TRBV11-2|TRBJ1-1
TGTGCCAGCAGCTTAGTGGTTGGAGGCAGTGAAGCTTTCTTT
CASSLVVGGSEAFF
>TRBD1|NA|TRBV7-9|TRBJ2-1
TGTGCCAGCAGCTTAATGGGACAGGCCGACAATGAGCAGTTCTTC
CASSLMGQADNEQFF
>TRBD1|few|TRBV6-1|TRBJ1-1
TGTGCCAGCAGTGTTAGCCGGGACAGGGGGGACACTGAAGCTTTCTTT
CASSVSRDRGDTEAFF
>TRBD2|NA|TRBV9|TRBJ2-7
TGTGCCAGCAGCGTAGGACTAGCGGGAGCCTACGAGCAGTACTTC
CASSVGLAGAYEQYF
>TRBD2|few|TRBV27|TRBJ2-1
TGTGCCAGCACCCGGGCTAGCGGGAGAACAAGAAACAATGAGCAGTTCTTC
CASTRASGRTRNNEQFF
>TRBD2|NA|TRBV9|TRBJ2-1
TGTGCCAGCAGCGTCGGGACTAGCGCCTACAATGAGCAGTTCTTC
CASSVGTSAYNEQFF
>NA|NA|TRBV4-2|TRBJ2-4
TGTGCCAGCAGCCAAGATACCGGCACAGGTACCAAAAACATTCAGTACTTC
CASSQDTGTGTKNIQYF
>TRBD2|NA|TRBV9|TRBJ2-2
TGTGCCAGCAGCGTAGATGGACTAGCTCTTACCGGGGAGCTGTTTTTT
CASSVDGLALTGELFF
>NA|NA|TRBV18|TRBJ2-7
TGTGCCAGCTCACCCGCAGGGGCCGTGGACGAGCAGTACTTC
CASSPAGAVDEQYF
>NA|NA|TRBV29-1|TRBJ2-4
TGCAGCGTTGTCCAGGGAGCCAAAAACATTCAGTACTTC
CSVVQGAKNIQYF
>NA|NA|TRBV11-2|TRBJ2-3
TGTGCCAGCAGCTTAGAGCTAGCGATAGATACGCAGTATTTT
CASSLELAIDTQYF
>TRBD1|once|TRBV18|TRBJ2-2
TGTGCCAGCTCACCTGCCGGACAGGGGGGCACCGGGGAGCTGTTTTTT
CASSPAGQGGTGELFF
>TRBD2|NA|TRBV7-2|TRBJ2-7
TGTGCCAGCAGCTTAGGTGCAGGGAGGGTTGACGAGCAGTACTTC
CASSLGAGRVDEQYF
>TRBD1|NA|TRBV19|TRBJ1-5
TGTGCCAGCCGAGAAGGGACAGGGATCAATCAGCCCCAGCATTTT
CASREGTGINQPQHF
>NA|NA|TRBV4-1|TRBJ1-2
TGCGCCAGCAGCCCCGTTACCAGCGAGGGCTATGGCTACACCTTC
CASSPVTSEGYGYTF
>NA|NA|TRBV14|TRBJ2-2
TGTGCCAGCAGCCAAGCTAGGCCCCTTGACGGGGAGCTGTTTTTT
CASSQARPLDGELFF
>NA|NA|TRBV7-7|TRBJ2-2
TGTGCCAGCAGCTTTTTATCAGGGGTCAACGGGGAGCTGTTTTTT
CASSFLSGVNGELFF
>TRBD1|NA|TRBV4-1|TRBJ1-5
TGCGCCAGCAGCCAACGGACAGGGTTGAACAATCAGCCCCAGCATTTT
CASSQRTGLNNQPQHF
>TRBD1|once|TRBV7-9|TRBJ2-2
TGTGCCAGCAGCTTGGCGCAGGGGGTTCAGAACACCGGGGAGCTGTTTTTT
CASSLAQGVQNTGELFF
>NA|NA|TRBV19|TRBJ2-1
TGTGCCAGTAGTAGAGAGTCCTCGGACTACCCAATTGAGGATGAGCAGTTCTTC
CASSRESSDYPIEDEQFF
>NA|NA|TRBV9|TRBJ2-6
TGTGCCAGCAGTCGGACAGTTAGCTCTGGGGCCAACGTCCTGACTTTC
CASSRTVSSGANVLTF
>TRBD2|NA|TRBV11-1|TRBJ2-7
TGTGCCAGCAGCCCCGGACTAGCGAGCTCCTACGAGCAGTACTTC
CASSPGLASSYEQYF
>TRBD2|NA|TRBV28|TRBJ2-1
TGTGCCAGCAGTTATGGTATAGCGGGAGGGCCATATCAGTTCTTC
CASSYGIAGGPYQFF
>NA|few|TRBV6-1|TRBJ1-5
TGTGCCAGCATTGGGACTGTAAGAAATCAGCCCCAGCATTTT
CASIGTVRNQPQHF
>NA|NA|TRBV6-5|TRBJ2-7
TGTGCCAGCAGTTACTCCCTCGAGTCCCCCTACGAGCAGTACTTC
CASSYSLESPYEQYF
>NA|NA|TRBV28|TRBJ1-2
TGTGCCAGTTCTCCTACAGGACCCTATGGCTACACCTTC
CASSPTGPYGYTF
>NA|few|TRBV6-5|TRBJ1-1
TGTGCCAGCGGGTCGGCGAGACAGACGAACACTGAAGCTTTCTTT
CASGSARQTNTEAFF
>NA|NA|TRBV5-1|TRBJ2-6
TGCGCCAGCAGCTTGGACATCTCTGGGGCCAACGTCCTGACTTTC
CASSLDISGANVLTF
>TRBD1|few|TRBV4-1|TRBJ2-5
TGCGCCAGCAGCCCCCGGGACAGGGGGCGAGCAGAGACCCAGTACTTC
CASSPRDRGRAETQYF
>TRBD2|NA|TRBV2|TRBJ2-2
TGTGCCAGCGTAAGCGGGAGGGCCGGGACCGGGGAGCTGTTTTTT
CASVSGRAGTGELFF
>TRBD2|NA|TRBV10-3|TRBJ2-7
TGTGCCATCAGTGAGCTAAGTCGGGACTACCTTGTTGAGCAGTACTTC
CAISELSRDYLVEQYF
>NA|few|TRBV7-9|TRBJ2-7
TGTGCCAGCAGCTTAACGGAGGCGGCGTACGAGCAGTACTTC
CASSLTEAAYEQYF
>NA|NA|TRBV18|TRBJ1-5
TGTGCCAGCTCACCCCGGGGTAGCAATCAGCCCCAGCATTTT
CASSPRGSNQPQHF
>NA|NA|TRBV5-6|TRBJ2-5
TGTGCCAGCAGCCCAGGCCCACTCCGAACCCAAAAAGAGACCCAGTACTTC
CASSPGPLRTQKETQYF
>TRBD2|NA|TRBV28|TRBJ2-7
TGTGCCAGCGGGGGACTAGCGGGAGGGAGCCGGTCCCTCGAGCAGTACTTC
CASGGLAGGSRSLEQYF
>TRBD1|NA|TRBV5-1|TRBJ1-1
TGCGCCAGCAGCTTGGAGGGGGCGCGGACTGAAGCTTTCTTT
CASSLEGARTEAFF
>NA|few|TRBV29-1|TRBJ2-3
TGCAGCGTTGAAAGGCAGGAGGGAGGTACGCAGTATTTT
CSVERQEGGTQYF
>TRBD2|NA|TRBV4-1|TRBJ2-1
TGCGCCAGCAGCCTTGGACTAGCGGGAGACCCCTACAATGAGCAGTTCTTC
CASSLGLAGDPYNEQFF
>NA|few|TRBV6-6|TRBJ1-1
TGTGCCAGCAGACCTTCGGACGGAGGGAACACTGAAGCTTTCTTT
CASRPSDGGNTEAFF
>NA|NA|TRBV11-2|TRBJ2-5
TGTGCCAGCAGCTTCTCCACCGGGGACCAAGAGACCCAGTACTTC
CASSFSTGDQETQYF
>TRBD1|NA|TRBV5-1|TRBJ2-5
TGCGCCAGCAGCAGTCTGGTCAGGGGGCTAGAGACCCAGTACTTC
CASSSLVRGLETQYF
>NA|few|TRBV7-3|TRBJ2-3
TGTGCCAGCAGCCCTGGGGGGGCGGCAGATACGCAGTATTTT
CASSPGGAADTQYF
>TRBD1|NA|TRBV7-9|TRBJ2-7
TGTGCCAGCAGCCCGCGGGACAGGGGCTACGAGCAGTACTTC
CASSPRDRGYEQYF
>NA|NA|TRBV19|TRBJ2-3
TGTGCCAGTAGTTCTTTCCTAGCGGATACGCAGTATTTT
CASSSFLADTQYF
>TRBD1|NA|TRBV27|TRBJ1-2
TGTGCCAGCAGTTTACACAGGGGGGGAGGCTACACCTTC
CASSLHRGGGYTF
>TRBD2|few|TRBV5-5|TRBJ2-3
TGTGCCAGCAGCTTGAAGCCTTTGACTAGCTCCACAGATACGCAGTATTTT
CASSLKPLTSSTDTQYF
>NA|once|TRBV11-3|TRBJ1-1
TGTGCCAGCAGCTTAGGGGGGATGGGACACAGGGACACTGAAGCTTTCTTT
CASSLGGMGHRDTEAFF
>NA|NA|TRBV28|TRBJ1-4
TGTGCCAGCAGTGCATGGGACATAAGGAATGAAAAACTGTTTTTT
CASSAWDIRNEKLFF